The rows below give T cell receptor beta chains drawn from one sample of a study of T cell responses to AZD1222 COVID-19 vaccine. The data were produced by immunoSEQ multiplex PCR, yet TCRdb's version contains in-frame clones alone and is incomplete. The data hold approximately 110,000 clones, with approximately 88% observed a single time. Sequencing was performed on peripheral blood, taken on day 0 of AZD1222 vaccination. The source of these receptors is an adult in good health. Each CDR3 is given with its conserved first and last residue. The order of the fields is D gene, V gene, clone size, J gene, CDR3 DNA, CDR3 protein. D genes are given only for firm matches. The listing skips clone size in some rows; elsewhere it reads once, few, many or a size class.

>NA|TRBV2|NA|TRBJ1-6
TGTGCCAGCAGTGGGGAGGCAGGGGCCGGGTCACCCCTCCACTTT
CASSGEAGAGSPLHF
>NA|TRBV7-8|NA|TRBJ2-7
TGTGCCAGCAGAAAAAACCCGACAGCCTCCTACGAGCAGTACTTC
CASRKNPTASYEQYF
>TRBD1|TRBV6-2/TRBV6-3|NA|TRBJ1-5
TGTGCCAGCAGTGCTAGACAGGGAAGAAAGTATAGCAATCAGCCCCAGCATTTT
CASSARQGRKYSNQPQHF
>NA|TRBV27|once|TRBJ1-1
TGTGCCAGCAGTTCTCATCCCTTCAGGGGCACTGAAGCTTTCTTT
CASSSHPFRGTEAFF
>NA|TRBV25-1|NA|TRBJ1-1
TGTGCCAGCAGTGAATTTAACGGAGAAGCTTTCTTT
CASSEFNGEAFF
>NA|TRBV7-2|NA|TRBJ2-7
TGTGCCAGCAGCTTAGCGCCGGATTCGGGCTCCTACGAGCAGTACTTC
CASSLAPDSGSYEQYF
>NA|TRBV5-4|once|TRBJ1-1
TGTGCCAGCAGCTCGAATGACCAAAGTGAAGCTTTCTTT
CASSSNDQSEAFF
>TRBD1|TRBV7-9|NA|TRBJ1-4
TGTGCCAGCAGCCAACCAACCGGGACAGGTTTTACTAATGAAAAACTGTTTTTT
CASSQPTGTGFTNEKLFF
>TRBD1|TRBV7-2|NA|TRBJ2-2
TGTGCCAGCAGCTTAAGACAGGGGAACACCGGGGAGCTGTTTTTT
CASSLRQGNTGELFF
>TRBD1|TRBV7-8|few|TRBJ2-2
TGTGCCAGCAGCCCCCCGGGGACAGGGGGTGCCGGGGAGCTGTTTTTT
CASSPPGTGGAGELFF